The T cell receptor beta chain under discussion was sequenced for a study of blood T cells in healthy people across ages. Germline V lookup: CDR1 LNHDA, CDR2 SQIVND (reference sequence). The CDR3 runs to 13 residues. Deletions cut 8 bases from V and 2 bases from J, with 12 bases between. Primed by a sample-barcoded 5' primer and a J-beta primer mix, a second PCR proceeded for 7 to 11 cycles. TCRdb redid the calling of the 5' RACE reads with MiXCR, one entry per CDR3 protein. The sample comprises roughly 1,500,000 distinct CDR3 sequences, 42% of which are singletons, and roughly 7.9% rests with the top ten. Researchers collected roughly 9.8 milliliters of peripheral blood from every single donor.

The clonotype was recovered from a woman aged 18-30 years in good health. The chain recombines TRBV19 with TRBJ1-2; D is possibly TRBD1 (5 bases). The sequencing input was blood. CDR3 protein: CASPGRENYGYTF. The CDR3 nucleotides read TGTGCCAGTCCGGGCAGGGAAAACTATGGCTACACCTTC.